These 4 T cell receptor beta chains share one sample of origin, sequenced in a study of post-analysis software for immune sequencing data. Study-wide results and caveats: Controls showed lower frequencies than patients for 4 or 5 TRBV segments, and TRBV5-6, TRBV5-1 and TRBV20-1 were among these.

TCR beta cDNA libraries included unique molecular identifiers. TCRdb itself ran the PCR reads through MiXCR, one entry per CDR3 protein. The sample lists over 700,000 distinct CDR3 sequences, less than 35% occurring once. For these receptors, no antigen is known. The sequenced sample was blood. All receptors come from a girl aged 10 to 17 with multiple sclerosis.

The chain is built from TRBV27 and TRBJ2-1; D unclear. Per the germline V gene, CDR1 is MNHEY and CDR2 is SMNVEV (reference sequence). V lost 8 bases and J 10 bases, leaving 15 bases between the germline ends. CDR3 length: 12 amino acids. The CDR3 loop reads CASGWPRAEQFF. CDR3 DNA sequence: TGTGCCAGCGGATGGCCCCGAGCCGAGCAGTTCTTC.

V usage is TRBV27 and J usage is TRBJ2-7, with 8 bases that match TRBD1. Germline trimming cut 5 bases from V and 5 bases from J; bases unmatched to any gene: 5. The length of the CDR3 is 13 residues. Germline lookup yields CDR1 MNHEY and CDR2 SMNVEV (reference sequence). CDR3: CASSSRTGNEQYF. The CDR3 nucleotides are TGTGCCAGCAGTAGCCGGACAGGGAACGAGCAGTACTTC.

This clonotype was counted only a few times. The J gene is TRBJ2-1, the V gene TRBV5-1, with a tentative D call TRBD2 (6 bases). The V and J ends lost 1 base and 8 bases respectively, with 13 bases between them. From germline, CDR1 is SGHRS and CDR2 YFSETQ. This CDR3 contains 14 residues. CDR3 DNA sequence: TGCGCCAGCAGCTTGCTTTCAGGGAGGCATGAGCAGTTCTTC. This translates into CASSLLSGRHEQFF.

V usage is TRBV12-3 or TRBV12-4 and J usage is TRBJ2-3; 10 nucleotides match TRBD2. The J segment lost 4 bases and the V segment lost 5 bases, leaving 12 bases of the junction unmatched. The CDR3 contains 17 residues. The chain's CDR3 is CASSHPGLAGAADTQYF. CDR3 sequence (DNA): TGTGCCAGCAGTCACCCCGGCCTAGCGGGAGCCGCAGATACGCAGTATTTT.